This T cell receptor beta chain was captured in a study of human T cells and chemical hapten exposure. Study information: Investigators sensitized around 2 cm by around 2 cm of upper inner arm skin with 2% DPC.

Stated time point: patch test 2, 6 weeks after DPC sensitization. Treatment given: therapeutic diphenylcyclopropenone sensitization with weekly scalp DPC. Regarding the study as a whole: Clustering by CDR3 similarity yielded significantly more large clusters from expanded TCRs than controls.

In TCRdb, the RACE reads were re-called with MiXCR into one record per CDR3 protein. The sample lists tens of thousands of distinct CDR3 sequences, roughly 10% occurring once. This clonotype was counted many times. No antigen is known for it. Germline CDR1 is SGHTA and CDR2 is FQGNSA. V was cut by 5 bases and J by 6 bases, with 23 bases left in between. The CDR3 loop spans 17 amino acids. The chain is built from TRBV7-2 and TRBJ1-5, with unresolved D. The source was whole blood, collected in connection with sensitization to the hapten diphenylcyclopropenone (DPC). The source is a woman in her thirties with alopecia areata. Some clones in this sample may be carry-over from other donors' samples. CDR3 DNA sequence: TGTGCCAGCAGCCAGTTTGGGGTGTCCGGGGTAGGTCAGCCCCAGCATTTT. Its protein product is CASSQFGVSGVGQPQHF.